This T cell receptor (beta chain) was recorded in a study of cytomegalovirus exposure and HLA in healthy donors. Study-wide results and caveats: A later analysis revealed that TCR association rates differed between HLA loci, peaking at DRB1 and bottoming out at HLA-C. A later analysis appeared to link common viral pathogens to several of the most significant clusters.

Concerning this clone itself: The antigen remains unidentified.

V was pared by 5 bases and J by 0 bases, with 14 bases between. The V gene's germline CDR1 is GTSNPN and CDR2 SVGIG (reference sequence). The CDR3 is made up of 15 amino acids. PCR was performed using 60 Vbeta and 13 Jbeta primers. Some clones are missing from TCRdb's copy, which holds only in-frame ones; the method was immunoSEQ multiplex PCR. Here the sample spans 130,000 to 150,000 clones, around 79% being singletons. This receptor was identified in a man in his forties in good health and CMV-seropositive. The rearrangement links TRBV30 to TRBJ1-3; D is unresolved. The specimen sequenced was PBMCs. The CDR3 DNA is TGTGCCTGGGCCCATAGGGAGGGCTCTGGAAACACCATATATTTT. It specifies CAWAHREGSGNTIYF.